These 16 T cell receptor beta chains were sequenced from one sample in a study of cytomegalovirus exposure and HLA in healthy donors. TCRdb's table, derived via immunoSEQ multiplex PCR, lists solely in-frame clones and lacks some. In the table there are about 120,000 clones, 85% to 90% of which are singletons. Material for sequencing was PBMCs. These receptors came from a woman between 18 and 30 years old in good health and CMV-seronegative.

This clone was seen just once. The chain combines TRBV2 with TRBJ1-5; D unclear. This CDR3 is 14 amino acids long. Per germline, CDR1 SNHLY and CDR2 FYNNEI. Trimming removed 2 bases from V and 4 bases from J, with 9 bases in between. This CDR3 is CASSEHLRNQPQHF. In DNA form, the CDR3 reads TGTGCCAGCAGTGAACATCTGAGAAATCAGCCCCAGCATTTT. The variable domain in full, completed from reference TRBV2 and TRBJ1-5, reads EPEVTQTPSHQVTQMGQEVILRCVPISNHLYFYWYRQILGQKVEFLVSFYNNEISEKSEIFDDQFSVERPDGSNFTLKIRSTKLEDSAMYFCASSEHLRNQPQHFGDGTRLSIL.

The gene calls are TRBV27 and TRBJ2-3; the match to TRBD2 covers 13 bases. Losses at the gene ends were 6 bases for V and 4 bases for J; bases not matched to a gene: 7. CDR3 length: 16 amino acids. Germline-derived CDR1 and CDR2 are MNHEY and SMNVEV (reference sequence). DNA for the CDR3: TGTGCCAGCAGCAATACCGGGACTAGCGGGGCAGATACGCAGTATTTT. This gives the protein CASSNTGTSGADTQYF.

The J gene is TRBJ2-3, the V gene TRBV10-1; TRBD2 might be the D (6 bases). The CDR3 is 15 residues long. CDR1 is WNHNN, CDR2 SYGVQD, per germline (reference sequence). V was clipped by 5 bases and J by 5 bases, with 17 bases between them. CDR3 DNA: TGCGCCAGCAGTCCCGGGACTTCAAATGAAGATACGCAGTATTTT. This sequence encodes CASSPGTSNEDTQYF.

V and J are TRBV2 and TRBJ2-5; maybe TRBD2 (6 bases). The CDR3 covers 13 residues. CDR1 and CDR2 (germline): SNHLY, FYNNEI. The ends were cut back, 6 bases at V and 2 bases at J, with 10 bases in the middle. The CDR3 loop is CASRGGRQETQYF. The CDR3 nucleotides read TGTGCCAGCAGGGGGGGTCGTCAAGAGACCCAGTACTTC.

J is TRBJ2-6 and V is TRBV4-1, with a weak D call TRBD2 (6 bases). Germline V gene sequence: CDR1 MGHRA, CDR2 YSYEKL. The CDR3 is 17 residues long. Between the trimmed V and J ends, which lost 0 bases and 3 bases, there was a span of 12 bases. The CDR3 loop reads CASSQDEGRYGANVLTF. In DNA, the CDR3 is TGCGCCAGCAGCCAAGATGAGGGGAGGTATGGGGCCAACGTCCTGACTTTC.

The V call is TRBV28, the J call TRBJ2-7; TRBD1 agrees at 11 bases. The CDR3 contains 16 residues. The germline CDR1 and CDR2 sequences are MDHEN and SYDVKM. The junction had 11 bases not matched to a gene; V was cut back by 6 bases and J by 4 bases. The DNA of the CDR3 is TGTGCCAGCAGCACCCAGGGACAGGGGGGAGGTTACGAGCAGTACTTC. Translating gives CASSTQGQGGGYEQYF.

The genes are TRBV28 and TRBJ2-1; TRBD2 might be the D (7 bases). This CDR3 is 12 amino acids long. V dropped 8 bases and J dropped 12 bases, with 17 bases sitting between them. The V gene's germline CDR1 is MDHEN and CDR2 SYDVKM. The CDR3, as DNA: TGTGCCAGCCTAACGGGGGGCCGGGGGCAGTTCTTC. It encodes CASLTGGRGQFF. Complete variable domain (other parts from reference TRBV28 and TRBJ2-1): DVKVTQSSRYLVKRTGEKVFLECVQDMDHENMFWYRQDPGLGLRLIYFSYDVKMKEKGDIPEGYSVSREKKERFSLILESASTNQTSMYLCASLTGGRGQFFGPGTRLTVL.

The DNA of the CDR3 is TGTGCCTGGAGGAAACCCTTTGGGGGGGTCGAGACCCAGTACTTC. This translates into CAWRKPFGGVETQYF. The chain carries TRBV30 and TRBJ2-5; 7 bases map to TRBD2. Germline V gene data show CDR1 as GTSNPN and CDR2 as SVGIG (reference sequence). There are 15 residues in the CDR3. Unmatched junction bases numbered 12, after V lost 3 bases and J lost 5 bases.

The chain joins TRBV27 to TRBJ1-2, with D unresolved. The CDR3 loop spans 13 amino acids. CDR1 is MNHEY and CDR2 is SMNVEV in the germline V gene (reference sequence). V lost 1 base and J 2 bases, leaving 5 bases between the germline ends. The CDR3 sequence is CASSLLQNYGYTF. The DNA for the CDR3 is TGTGCCAGCAGTTTATTACAGAACTATGGCTACACCTTC.

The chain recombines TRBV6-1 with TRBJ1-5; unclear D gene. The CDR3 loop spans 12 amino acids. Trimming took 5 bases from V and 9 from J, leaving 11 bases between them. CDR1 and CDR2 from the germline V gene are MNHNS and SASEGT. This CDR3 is CASSPPPVPQHF. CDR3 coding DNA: TGTGCCAGCAGTCCCCCTCCGGTGCCCCAGCATTTT.

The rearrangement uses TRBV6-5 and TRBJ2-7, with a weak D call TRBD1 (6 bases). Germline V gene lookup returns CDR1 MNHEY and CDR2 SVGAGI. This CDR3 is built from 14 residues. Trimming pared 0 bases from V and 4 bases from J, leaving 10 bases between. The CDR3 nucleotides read TGTGCCAGCAGTTACTCCCCGGACAGATACGAGCAGTACTTC. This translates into CASSYSPDRYEQYF.

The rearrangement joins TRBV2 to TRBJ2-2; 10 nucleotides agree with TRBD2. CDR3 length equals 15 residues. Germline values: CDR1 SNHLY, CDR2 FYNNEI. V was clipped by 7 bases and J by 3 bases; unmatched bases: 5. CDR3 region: CASTGLAAYTGELFF. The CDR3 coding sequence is TGTGCCAGCACCGGACTAGCGGCCTACACCGGGGAGCTGTTTTTT.

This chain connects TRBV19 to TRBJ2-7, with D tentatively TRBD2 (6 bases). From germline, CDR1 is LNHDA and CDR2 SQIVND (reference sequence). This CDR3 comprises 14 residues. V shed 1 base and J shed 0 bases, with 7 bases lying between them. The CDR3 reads CASSIAGLSYEQYF. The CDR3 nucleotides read TGTGCCAGTAGTATAGCGGGACTCTCCTACGAGCAGTACTTC.

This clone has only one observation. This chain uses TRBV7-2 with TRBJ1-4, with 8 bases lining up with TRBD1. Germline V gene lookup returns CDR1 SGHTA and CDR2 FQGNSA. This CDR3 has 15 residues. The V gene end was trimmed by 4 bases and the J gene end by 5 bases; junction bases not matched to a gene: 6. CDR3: CASSWGTGGNEKLFF. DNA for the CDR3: TGTGCCAGCAGCTGGGGGACAGGCGGAAATGAAAAACTGTTTTTT.

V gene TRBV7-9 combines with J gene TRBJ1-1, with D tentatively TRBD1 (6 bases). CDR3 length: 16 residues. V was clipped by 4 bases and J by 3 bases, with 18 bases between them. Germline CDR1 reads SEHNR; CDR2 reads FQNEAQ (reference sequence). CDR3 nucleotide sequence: TGTGCCAGCAGCTCCATTAGGGACAATAGGCACACTGAAGCTTTCTTT. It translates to CASSSIRDNRHTEAFF.

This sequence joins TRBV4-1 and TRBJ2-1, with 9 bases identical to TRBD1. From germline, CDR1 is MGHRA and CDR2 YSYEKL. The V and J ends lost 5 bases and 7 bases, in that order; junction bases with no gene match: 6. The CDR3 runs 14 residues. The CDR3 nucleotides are TGCGCCAGCAGCACCGGGACAGGGCAGAATGAGCAGTTCTTC. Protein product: CASSTGTGQNEQFF.